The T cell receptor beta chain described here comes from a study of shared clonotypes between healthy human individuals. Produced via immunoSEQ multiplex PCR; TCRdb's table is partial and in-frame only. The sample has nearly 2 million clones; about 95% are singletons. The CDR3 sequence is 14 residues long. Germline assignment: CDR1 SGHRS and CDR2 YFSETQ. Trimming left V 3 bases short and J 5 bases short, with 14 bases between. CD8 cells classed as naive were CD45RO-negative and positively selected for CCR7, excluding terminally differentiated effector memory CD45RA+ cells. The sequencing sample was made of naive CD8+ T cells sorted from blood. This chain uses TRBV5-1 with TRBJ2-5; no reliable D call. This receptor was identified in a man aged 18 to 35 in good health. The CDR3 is CASSSDTEWETQYF. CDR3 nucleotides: TGCGCCAGCAGCTCCGACACGGAATGGGAGACCCAGTACTTC.